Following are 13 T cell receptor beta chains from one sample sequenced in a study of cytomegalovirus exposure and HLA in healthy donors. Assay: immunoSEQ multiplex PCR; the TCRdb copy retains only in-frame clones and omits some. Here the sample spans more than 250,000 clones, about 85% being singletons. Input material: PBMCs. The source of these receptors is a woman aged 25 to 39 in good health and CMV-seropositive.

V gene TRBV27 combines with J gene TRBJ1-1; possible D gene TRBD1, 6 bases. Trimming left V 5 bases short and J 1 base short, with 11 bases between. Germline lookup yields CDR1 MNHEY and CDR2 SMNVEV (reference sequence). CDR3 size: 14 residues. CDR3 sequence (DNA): TGTGCCAGCAGTACCCGACAGGAGAACACTGAAGCTTTCTTT. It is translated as CASSTRQENTEAFF.

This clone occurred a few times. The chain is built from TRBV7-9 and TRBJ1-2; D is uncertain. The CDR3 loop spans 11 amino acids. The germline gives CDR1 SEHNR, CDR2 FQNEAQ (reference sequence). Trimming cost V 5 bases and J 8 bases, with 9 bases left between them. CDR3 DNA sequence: TGTGCCAGCAGCGTCGAAGGGGGCTACACCTTC. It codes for CASSVEGGYTF.

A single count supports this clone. The CDR3 sequence: CASSFYDAEAFF. Written as DNA, the CDR3 is TGTGCCAGCAGTTTTTATGACGCTGAAGCTTTCTTT. The gene calls are TRBV28 and TRBJ1-1; D remains ambiguous. This CDR3 contains 12 residues. Trimming took 3 bases from V and 6 from J, leaving 8 bases between them. Germline V gene sequence: CDR1 MDHEN, CDR2 SYDVKM.

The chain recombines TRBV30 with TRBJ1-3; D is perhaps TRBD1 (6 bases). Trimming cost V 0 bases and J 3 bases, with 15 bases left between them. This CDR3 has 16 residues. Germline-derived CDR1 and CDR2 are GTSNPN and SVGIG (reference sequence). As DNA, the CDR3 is TGTGCCTGGAGTGTACGGGTGGGGGCAAGTGGAAACACCATATATTTT. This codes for CAWSVRVGASGNTIYF.

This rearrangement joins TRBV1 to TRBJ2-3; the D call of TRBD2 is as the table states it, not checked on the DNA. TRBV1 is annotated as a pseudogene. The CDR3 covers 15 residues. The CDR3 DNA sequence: TGCACCAGCATCCCAAGCGGGGCAAACACAGATACGCAGTATTTT. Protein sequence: CTSIPSGANTDTQYF.

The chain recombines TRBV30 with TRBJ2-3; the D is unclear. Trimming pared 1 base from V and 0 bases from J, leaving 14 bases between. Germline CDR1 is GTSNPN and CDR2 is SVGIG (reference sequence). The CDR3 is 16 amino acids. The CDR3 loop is CAWSAYASPSTDTQYF. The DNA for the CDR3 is TGTGCCTGGAGTGCCTACGCCAGCCCTAGCACAGATACGCAGTATTTT.

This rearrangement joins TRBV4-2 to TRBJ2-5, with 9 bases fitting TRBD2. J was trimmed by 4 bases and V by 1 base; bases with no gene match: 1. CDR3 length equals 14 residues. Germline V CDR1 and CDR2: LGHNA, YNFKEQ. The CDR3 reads CASSQGGGGETQYF. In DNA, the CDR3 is TGTGCCAGCAGCCAAGGCGGGGGGGGAGAGACCCAGTACTTC.

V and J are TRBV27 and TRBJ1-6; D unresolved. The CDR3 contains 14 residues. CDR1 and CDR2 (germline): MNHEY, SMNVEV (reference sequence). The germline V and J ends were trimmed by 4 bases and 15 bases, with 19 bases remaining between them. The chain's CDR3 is CASSSQPVPLYLHF. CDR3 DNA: TGTGCCAGCAGTTCCCAACCCGTCCCATTGTACCTCCACTTT.

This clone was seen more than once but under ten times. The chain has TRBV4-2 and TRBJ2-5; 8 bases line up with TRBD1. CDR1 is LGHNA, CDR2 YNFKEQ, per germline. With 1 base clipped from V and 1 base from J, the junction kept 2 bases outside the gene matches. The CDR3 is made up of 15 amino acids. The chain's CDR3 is CASSQVGTGQETQYF. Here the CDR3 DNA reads TGTGCCAGCAGCCAAGTTGGGACAGGCCAAGAGACCCAGTACTTC.

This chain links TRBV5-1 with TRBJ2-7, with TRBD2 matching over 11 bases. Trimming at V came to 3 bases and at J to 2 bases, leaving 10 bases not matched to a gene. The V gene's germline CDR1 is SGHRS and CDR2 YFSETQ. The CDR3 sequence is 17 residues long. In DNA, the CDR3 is TGCGCCAGCAGCTCCCCCCCGGGGACTAGCGGCACCTACGAGCAGTACTTC. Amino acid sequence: CASSSPPGTSGTYEQYF.

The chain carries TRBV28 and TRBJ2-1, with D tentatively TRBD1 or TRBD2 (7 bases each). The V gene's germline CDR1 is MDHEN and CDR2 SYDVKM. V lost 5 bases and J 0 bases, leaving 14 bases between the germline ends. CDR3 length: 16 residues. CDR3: CASSRQGGSSYNEQFF. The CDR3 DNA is TGTGCCAGCAGTAGGCAGGGGGGGAGCTCCTACAATGAGCAGTTCTTC.

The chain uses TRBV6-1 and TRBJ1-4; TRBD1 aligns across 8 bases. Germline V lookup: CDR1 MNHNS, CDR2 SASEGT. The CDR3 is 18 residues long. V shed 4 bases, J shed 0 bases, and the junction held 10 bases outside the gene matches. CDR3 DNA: TGTGCCAGCAGTGTAAGACAGGGGTTATCGGCAACTAATGAAAAACTGTTTTTT. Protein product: CASSVRQGLSATNEKLFF.

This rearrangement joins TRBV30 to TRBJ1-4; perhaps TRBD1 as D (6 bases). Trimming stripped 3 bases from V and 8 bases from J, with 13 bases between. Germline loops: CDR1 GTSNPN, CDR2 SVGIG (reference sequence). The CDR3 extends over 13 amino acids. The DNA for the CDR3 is TGTGCCTGGAGCCAGGGGCACGGGGAAAAACTGTTTTTT. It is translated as CAWSQGHGEKLFF. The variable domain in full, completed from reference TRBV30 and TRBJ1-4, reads SQTIHQWPATLVQPVGSPLSLECTVEGTSNPNLYWYRQAAGRGLQLLFYSVGIGQISSEVPQNLSASRPQDRQFILSSKKLLLSDSGFYLCAWSQGHGEKLFFGSGTQLSVL.